Below are 27 T cell receptor beta chains sequenced from a single sample in a study of metastatic and nonmetastatic thyroid tumors. Through MiXCR, TCRdb re-clonotyped the PCR reads. The table lists about 20,000 clones, about a third of them singletons. Among the patients, none had received any treatment before thyroid surgery. Material for sequencing was blood. The receptors originated from a male donor with papillary thyroid cancer or a benign thyroid nodule (not recorded which). Some clones in this sample may be carry-over from other donors' samples.

This clone has at least ten counts. The gene calls are TRBV7-3 and TRBJ2-5; tentative D call: TRBD2 (5 bases). The CDR3 sequence is 13 residues long. Germline CDR1 and CDR2: SGHTA and FQGTGA. The V gene lost 4 bases and the J gene lost 4 bases, with 10 bases spanning the gap. This CDR3 is CASSYRAGETQYF. In DNA form, the CDR3 reads TGTGCCAGCAGCTATAGGGCGGGAGAGACCCAGTACTTC. The whole variable domain, remainder taken from reference TRBV7-3 and TRBJ2-5, is GAGVSQTPSNKVTEKGKYVELRCDPISGHTALYWYRQSLGQGPEFLIYFQGTGAADDSGLPNDRFFAVRPEGSVSTLKIQRTERGDSAVYLCASSYRAGETQYFGPGTRLLVL.

This clone is termed medium-sized. The V call is TRBV6-2 or TRBV6-3, the J call TRBJ2-3; 7 bases map to TRBD1. Germline V lookup: CDR1 MNHEY, CDR2 SVGEGT. The CDR3 is 14 amino acids. J lost 3 bases, V lost 6 bases, and 6 bases had no gene match. Written as DNA, the CDR3 is TGTGCCAGCAGACCGACAGGGAGTACAGATACGCAGTATTTT. Its protein is CASRPTGSTDTQYF.

This clone ranks as medium-sized (0.01 to 0.1%). One end of the junction varies from germline; a read error may be responsible. The chain links TRBV12-3 or TRBV12-4 to TRBJ1-1; tentatively, D is TRBD1 (6 bases). The CDR3 length is 13 residues. CDR3 sequence reads: CASSDRRNAEAFF. CDR3 DNA: TGTGCCAGTTCCGACAGGAGGAACGCTGAAGCTTTCTTT.

The chain has TRBV4-1 and TRBJ1-1; 7 positions match TRBD1. This CDR3 region has 14 residues. V lost 5 bases to trimming and J lost 0 bases; unmatched junction nucleotides: 3. From germline, CDR1 is MGHRA and CDR2 YSYEKL. CDR3 in DNA: TGCGCCAGCAGCGTGGGACAGATGAACACTGAAGCTTTCTTT. Its protein product is CASSVGQMNTEAFF.

The chain links TRBV3-1 to TRBJ1-2, with D hard to call. Germline CDR1 LGHDT, CDR2 YNNKEL (reference sequence). The CDR3 loop spans 15 amino acids. V lost 0 bases and J lost 0, with 8 bases in between. Written as DNA, the CDR3 is TGTGCCAGCAGCCAAGATCTTGGAGCTAACTATGGCTACACCTTC. Its translation is CASSQDLGANYGYTF.

The chain employs TRBV18 and TRBJ2-5, with D uncertain. Looked up from germline, CDR1 is KGHSH and CDR2 is LQKENI. V was shortened by 3 bases and J by 4 bases, with 12 bases between the two germline ends. The CDR3 spans 14 residues. The CDR3 reads CASSPIRSAETQYF. Written as DNA, the CDR3 is TGTGCCAGCTCACCGATAAGGTCGGCAGAGACCCAGTACTTC.

On this clone itself: The CDR3 does not end in the conserved phenylalanine or tryptophan, so this is likely a read error. The rearrangement links TRBV19 to TRBJ2-7; tentatively, D is TRBD1 (6 bases). The CDR3 runs to 14 residues. Germline lookup yields CDR1 LNHDA and CDR2 SQIVND (reference sequence). The V gene lost 10 bases and the J gene lost 5 bases, with 21 bases spanning the gap. The CDR3: CATKSRDTSHEQYL. The CDR3 DNA reads TGTGCCACGAAAAGTAGGGACACAAGCCACGAGCAGTACCTC.

The sample holds many counts of this clone. At one boundary the junction diverges from the germline segment, which might be a read error. The V and J genes are TRBV7-7 and TRBJ2-2; 8 bases fit TRBD1. The CDR3 contains 18 residues. Germline-derived CDR1 and CDR2 are SSHAT and FNYEAQ (reference sequence). The chain's CDR3 is CASSLRALDRDYTGELFF. CDR3 nucleotide sequence: TGTGCTAGCAGCTTACGTGCGCTGGACAGGGATTACACCGGGGAGCTGTTTTTT. The whole variable domain, remainder taken from reference TRBV7-7 and TRBJ2-2, is GAGVSQSPRYKVTKRGQDVTLRCDPISSHATLYWYQQALGQGPEFLTYFNYEAQPDKSGLPSDRFSAERPEGSISTLTIQRTEQRDSAMYRCASSLRALDRDYTGELFFGEGSRLTVL.

The chain combines TRBV18 with TRBJ1-2; possibly TRBD1 for D (5 bases). Trimming took 1 base from V and 9 from J, leaving 12 bases between them. There are 13 residues in the CDR3. The germline gives CDR1 KGHSH, CDR2 LQKENI. CDR3 amino acids: CASSPRDGDSYTF. For the CDR3, the DNA is TGTGCCAGCTCACCACGGGACGGGGATAGCTACACCTTC.

This clone was recorded at least ten times. This CDR3 is also generated by other DNA sequences in the sample. The chain links TRBV7-9 to TRBJ2-7, with unresolved D. The V end was cut by 1 base, the J end by 7 bases, with 8 bases between. Germline-derived CDR1 and CDR2 are SEHNR and FQNEAQ (reference sequence). CDR3 length equals 12 residues. CDR3: CASSLGGGEQYF. The CDR3 DNA is TGTGCCAGCAGCTTAGGAGGTGGAGAGCAGTACTTC.

This clone was counted ten times or more. The rearrangement uses TRBV7-9 and TRBJ2-6, with D hard to call. This CDR3 has 15 amino acids. The ends were cut back, 2 bases at V and 0 bases at J, with 5 bases in the middle. The germline CDR1 and CDR2 sequences are SEHNR and FQNEAQ (reference sequence). CDR3 in DNA: TGTGCCAGCAGCTTAAGGGTCTCTGGGGCCAACGTCCTGACTTTC. This encodes CASSLRVSGANVLTF.

Worth noting for this clone: Since no conserved phenylalanine or tryptophan closes the CDR3, a read error is the likely cause. V gene TRBV5-5 combines with J gene TRBJ1-1; D is undetermined. The CDR3 is 10 residues long. Trimming removed 6 bases at V and 9 bases at J, with 9 bases between. CDR1 is SGHKS and CDR2 is YYEKEE in the germline V gene (reference sequence). CDR3 DNA: TGTGCCAGCAACCCGCGGCAAGCTTTCCTT. This gives the protein CASNPRQAFL.

By sample fraction, this clone is medium-sized. This chain joins TRBV6-1 and TRBJ1-5; D remains ambiguous. The V end was cut by 5 bases, the J end by 15 bases, with 17 bases between. Germline V CDR1 and CDR2: MNHNS, SASEGT. The CDR3 is made up of 12 amino acids. The CDR3, as DNA: TGTGCCAGCAGTAGTGGACGGAGGCCAGGGCATTTT. This translates into CASSSGRRPGHF.

This clone was detected ten times or more. The chain uses TRBV20-1 and TRBJ2-4; D remains unclear. CDR3 length equals 10 residues. The V end lost 3 bases, the J end lost 8 bases, and 5 bases lay between the germline ends. Germline V gene sequence: CDR1 DFQATT, CDR2 SNEGSKA (reference sequence). The CDR3 spells CSASWDIQYF. The CDR3 bases are TGCAGTGCTAGTTGGGACATTCAGTACTTC.

This clone was found many times. CDR3 residues: CASRGEYSADTQYF. The DNA of the CDR3 is TGTGCCAGCAGGGGAGAATACTCGGCAGATACGCAGTATTTT. The chain carries TRBV27 and TRBJ2-3; D might be TRBD2 (5 bases). CDR1 MNHEY and CDR2 SMNVEV come from the germline V gene (reference sequence). This CDR3 has 14 residues. Trimming took off 6 bases at V and 4 bases at J, with 14 bases between the two ends.

The gene calls are TRBV6-1 and TRBJ1-2, with D unresolved. Deletions cut 7 bases from V and 3 bases from J, with 9 bases between. Germline V CDR1 and CDR2: MNHNS, SASEGT. This CDR3 spans 12 amino acids. CDR3: CASKAGHYGYTF. In DNA form, the CDR3 reads TGTGCCAGCAAGGCCGGGCACTATGGCTACACCTTC.

The sample holds a few counts of this clone. The chain is built from TRBV28 and TRBJ1-1; D ambiguous. Germline lookup yields CDR1 MDHEN and CDR2 SYDVKM. The ends were cut back, 6 bases at V and 4 bases at J, with 9 bases in the middle. The CDR3 spans 12 residues. CDR3: CASRGSGTEAFF. The CDR3 coding sequence is TGTGCCAGCAGGGGCTCGGGCACTGAAGCTTTCTTT.

This rearrangement joins TRBV4-1 to TRBJ1-2; D gene uncertain. CDR3 size: 17 residues. Germline CDR1 is MGHRA and CDR2 is YSYEKL. The V end was cut by 4 bases, the J end by 8 bases, with 26 bases between. For the CDR3, the DNA is TGCGCCAGCAGCCGGGCCCGTTGGGCAGCCGGGCAAGGCGGCTACACCTTC. Its protein is CASSRARWAAGQGGYTF.

This clone was counted a few times. The J gene is TRBJ2-1, the V gene TRBV28; no clear D. Germline V gene lookup returns CDR1 MDHEN and CDR2 SYDVKM. The CDR3 loop spans 15 amino acids. The germline V and J ends were trimmed by 5 bases and 3 bases, with 14 bases remaining between them. The CDR3 is CASSGVGVSYNEQFF. The CDR3 region has the DNA TGTGCCAGCAGTGGCGTCGGTGTGAGCTACAATGAGCAGTTCTTC.

There are many counts of this clone. The chain has TRBV20-1 and TRBJ2-3; no definite D call. Trimming left V 1 base short and J 0 bases short, with 11 bases between. Per the germline V gene, CDR1 is DFQATT and CDR2 is SNEGSKA (reference sequence). CDR3 length equals 15 residues. The CDR3 here is CSARVRKASTDTQYF. The CDR3 region has the DNA TGCAGTGCTAGAGTCAGGAAGGCCAGCACAGATACGCAGTATTTT.

This clone appeared a few times. The genes are TRBV12-3 or TRBV12-4 and TRBJ1-2; D remains unclear. This CDR3 is built from 13 residues. The germline V and J ends were trimmed by 5 bases and 4 bases, with 11 bases remaining between them. CDR3 residues: CASSPTVGYGYTF. The CDR3 DNA is TGTGCCAGCAGTCCCACCGTTGGCTATGGCTACACCTTC.

This clone was detected ten times or more. This chain connects TRBV6-2 or TRBV6-3 to TRBJ2-5, with D perhaps TRBD2 (6 bases). V lost 0 bases to trimming and J lost 5 bases, with 22 bases between them. The CDR3 runs to 18 residues. The germline gives CDR1 MNHEY, CDR2 SVGEGT. The CDR3 reads CASSYSQNTPSVGETQYF. The CDR3 DNA sequence: TGTGCCAGCAGTTACTCCCAGAACACTCCTAGCGTCGGGGAGACCCAGTACTTC.

The rearrangement uses TRBV6-1 and TRBJ1-1; tentatively, D is TRBD1 (5 bases). In germline, CDR1 is MNHNS, CDR2 SASEGT. CDR3 size: 13 residues. Trimming removed 3 bases from V and 6 bases from J, with 11 bases in between. The CDR3 region has the DNA TGTGCCAGCAGTGATCTGGGGCGCGCTGAAGCTTTCTTT. Protein product: CASSDLGRAEAFF.

By share, this clone counts as medium-sized. The V gene is TRBV4-1, the J gene TRBJ2-3; no definite D call. The V gene lost 2 bases and the J gene lost 0 bases, with 9 bases spanning the gap. The germline V gene encodes CDR1 MGHRA and CDR2 YSYEKL. The CDR3 runs to 15 residues. CDR3 DNA sequence: TGCGCCAGCAGCCAAAGGCTGGGGAGCACAGATACGCAGTATTTT. Translating it yields CASSQRLGSTDTQYF.

The V call is TRBV4-2, the J call TRBJ2-7; TRBD2 agrees at 7 bases. CDR1 is LGHNA, CDR2 YNFKEQ, per germline. V shed 0 bases, J shed 0 bases, and the junction held 2 bases outside the gene matches. This CDR3 comprises 15 residues. The CDR3 is CASSQEGGSSYEQYF. The CDR3 coding sequence is TGTGCCAGCAGCCAAGAAGGCGGGAGCTCCTACGAGCAGTACTTC.

By sample share, this clone is medium-sized (0.01 to 0.1%). The V call is TRBV24-1, the J call TRBJ2-5; TRBD2 matches at 8 bases. V was clipped by 9 bases and J by 2 bases; unmatched bases: 10. This CDR3 has 15 amino acids. Per germline, CDR1 KGHDR and CDR2 SFDVKD. CDR3 in amino acids: CATGGTRGEQETQYF. The CDR3 bases are TGTGCCACCGGGGGGACTAGGGGGGAGCAAGAGACCCAGTACTTC.

The J gene is TRBJ1-2, the V gene TRBV4-1; the match to TRBD1 covers 8 bases. This CDR3 has 16 amino acids. The ends lost 2 bases at V and 7 bases at J; junction bases unmatched: 12. Germline V gene data show CDR1 as MGHRA and CDR2 as YSYEKL. For the CDR3, the DNA is TGCGCCAGCAGCCAAAGAAAGAGTAGGGACAGGCCTGGCTACACCTTC. Translation: CASSQRKSRDRPGYTF.